The 2 T cell receptor beta chains given below trace back to one sample, sequenced in a study of blood T cells in healthy people across ages. A second PCR of 7 to 11 cycles used a sample-barcoded 5' primer and a J-beta primer mix. TCRdb re-called the 5' RACE reads through MiXCR, storing one row per CDR3 protein. The sample lists 700,000 or so distinct CDR3 sequences; 22% were seen once. The sequenced sample consisted of blood. These receptors all come from a man aged 65 to 85 in good health.

This clonotype was detected only a few times. V is TRBV20-1 and J is TRBJ2-7, with 15 bases matching TRBD2. The CDR3 is 17 residues long. Germline V gene data show CDR1 as DFQATT and CDR2 as SNEGSKA (reference sequence). V lost 3 bases and J lost 0; bases outside the gene matches: 6. CDR3 bases: TGCAGTGCTAGGAGGGGACTAGCGGGGGGCAGCTCCTACGAGCAGTACTTC. Protein: CSARRGLAGGSSYEQYF.

This clonotype was counted a few times. The chain recombines TRBV7-2 with TRBJ1-2; D is perhaps TRBD1 (5 bases). Between the trimmed V and J ends, which lost 1 base and 8 bases, there was a span of 11 bases. Germline values: CDR1 SGHTA, CDR2 FQGNSA. The CDR3 runs to 13 residues. CDR3 sequence: CASSLEGVDGYTF. For the CDR3, the DNA is TGTGCCAGCAGCTTAGAAGGGGTGGACGGCTACACCTTC.